This entry features one T cell receptor beta chain sequence. Its antigen is not known. This entry comes from a study of T cell repertoires in cytomegalovirus infection. Study-level background: An indication of both CMV infection and matching HLA type came from public TCR beta signatures.

The germline V gene has CDR1 MGHRA and CDR2 YSYEKL. CDR3 length: 14 amino acids. The V gene lost 3 bases and the J gene lost 4 bases, with 12 bases spanning the gap. TCRdb ran MiXCR on the reads and lists one entry per CDR3 protein. Of tens of thousands of distinct CDR3 sequences in the sample, approximately 46% were seen once. V and J are TRBV4-1 and TRBJ1-2; no firm D call. The sequences come from CD8+ T cells from cultured PBMCs, collected from culture after CMV antigen stimulation. The receptor's source is a human donor in good health (CMV status not recorded). Some clones in this sample may be carry-over from other donors' samples. The CDR3 loop is CASSHEGRGYGYTF. For the CDR3, the DNA is TGCGCCAGCAGCCACGAAGGCCGAGGCTATGGCTACACCTTC.